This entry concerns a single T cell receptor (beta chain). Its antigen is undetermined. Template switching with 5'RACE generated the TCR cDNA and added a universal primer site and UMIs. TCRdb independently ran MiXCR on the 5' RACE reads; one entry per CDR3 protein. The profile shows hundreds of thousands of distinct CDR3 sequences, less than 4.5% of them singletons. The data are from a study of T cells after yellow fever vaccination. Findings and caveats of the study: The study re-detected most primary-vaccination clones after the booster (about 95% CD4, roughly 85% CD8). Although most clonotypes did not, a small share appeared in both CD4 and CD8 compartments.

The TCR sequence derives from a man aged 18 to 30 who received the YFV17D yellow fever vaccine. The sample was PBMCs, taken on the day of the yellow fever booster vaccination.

CDR3: CASCVGSSGTDTQYF. CDR3 DNA sequence: TGTGCCAGCTGCGTAGGCTCTAGCGGCACAGATACGCAGTATTTT. The chain has TRBV18 and TRBJ2-3; D may be TRBD2 (6 bases). Germline values: CDR1 KGHSH, CDR2 LQKENI. The CDR3 is made up of 15 amino acids. Trimming shortened V by 7 bases and J by 1 base, and 15 bases separated the two germline ends.